The 10 T cell receptor beta chains in this list originate from one sample, sequenced in a study of early T cells in non-severe SARS-CoV-2 infection. MiXCR, applied by TCRdb to the 5' RACE reads, yields one record per CDR3 protein. This table has around 27,000 distinct CDR3 sequences, approximately 7% appearing once. Input material: whole blood. These TCRs come from an adult who was a healthcare worker with PCR-confirmed SARS-CoV-2 infection or an uninfected control (not recorded which).

This clonotype was recorded at least ten times. Here the CDR3 DNA reads TGTGCCAGCAGTGAAGCGGGGTTCGGGCCCCAGCATTTT. Protein sequence: CASSEAGFGPQHF. This chain joins TRBV6-1 and TRBJ1-5; D is undetermined. Germline V gene sequence: CDR1 MNHNS, CDR2 SASEGT. V gave up 0 bases and J gave up 9 bases, with 9 bases separating them. The CDR3 contains 13 residues.

This clonotype appeared many times. The V and J genes are TRBV5-1 and TRBJ2-3, with 13 bases matching TRBD2. CDR1 is SGHRS, CDR2 YFSETQ, per germline. The CDR3 spans 19 residues. V gave up 4 bases and J gave up 0 bases; unmatched junction bases: 11. Here the CDR3 reads CASSRAGTSGISSTDTQYF. CDR3 nucleotides: TGCGCCAGCAGCCGGGCCGGGACTAGCGGGATCTCTAGCACAGATACGCAGTATTTT.

This clonotype was counted many times. The genes are TRBV28 and TRBJ1-5; TRBD1 might be the D (6 bases). The CDR3 loop spans 15 amino acids. With 2 bases removed from V and 4 bases from J, the gap between germline ends came to 12 bases. CDR1 and CDR2 (germline): MDHEN, SYDVKM. The CDR3 DNA reads TGTGCCAGCAGTTTAAGCACAGGGTTAAATCAGCCCCAGCATTTT. This sequence encodes CASSLSTGLNQPQHF. The full variable domain, rest sourced from reference TRBV28 and TRBJ1-5, is DVKVTQSSRYLVKRTGEKVFLECVQDMDHENMFWYRQDPGLGLRLIYFSYDVKMKEKGDIPEGYSVSREKKERFSLILESASTNQTSMYLCASSLSTGLNQPQHFGDGTRLSIL.

This clonotype showed up many times. The chain combines TRBV29-1 with TRBJ2-5, with 10 bases identical to TRBD2. The CDR3 covers 15 residues. CDR1 and CDR2 from the germline V gene are SQVTM and ANQGSEA. Trimming removed 4 bases from V and 2 bases from J; junction bases left unmatched: 7. CDR3 nucleotides: TGCAGCGTTGCTCGGACTAGCGGTATACAAGAGACCCAGTACTTC. Encoded protein: CSVARTSGIQETQYF.

In its sample, this clonotype was seen many times. V usage is TRBV7-3 and J usage is TRBJ2-5; the match to TRBD1 covers 8 bases. Germline trimming cut 5 bases from V and 4 bases from J; bases unmatched to any gene: 9. The CDR3 contains 15 residues. Germline V gene lookup returns CDR1 SGHTA and CDR2 FQGTGA. CDR3 in amino acids: CASSLAGGLGETQYF. CDR3 nucleotides: TGTGCCAGCAGCCTCGCAGGGGGCTTAGGAGAGACCCAGTACTTC.

This clonotype was detected many times. The rearrangement joins TRBV7-2 to TRBJ2-3; D unclear. The CDR3 length is 14 residues. Trimming cost V 2 bases and J 6 bases, with 12 bases left between them. Germline V gene data show CDR1 as SGHTA and CDR2 as FQGNSA. In nucleotides, the CDR3 is TGTGCCAGCAGCTTATCAGCCTGGCCGGATACGCAGTATTTT. This codes for CASSLSAWPDTQYF.

This clonotype has more than one count but fewer than ten. A much bigger clone sits one base away, suggesting this may be a read error. The chain uses TRBV12-3 or TRBV12-4 and TRBJ1-2; TRBD1 is a possible D gene (6 bases). This CDR3 has 13 amino acids. The CDR3 protein is CVSSPRTADGYTF. The CDR3 nucleotides read TGTGTCAGCAGTCCTCGGACAGCGGATGGCTACACCTTC.

This clonotype was seen at least ten times. This chain uses TRBV10-3 with TRBJ1-1; D ambiguous. Germline loops: CDR1 ENHRY, CDR2 SYGVKD. V lost 0 bases and J 0 bases, leaving 11 bases between the germline ends. The CDR3 loop spans 16 amino acids. CDR3 in amino acids: CAISESRTAMNTEAFF. The CDR3 DNA is TGTGCCATCAGTGAGTCGAGGACGGCCATGAACACTGAAGCTTTCTTT.

This clonotype has at least ten counts. V and J are TRBV7-3 and TRBJ2-1, with 7 bases fitting TRBD2. V was clipped by 4 bases and J by 10 bases; unmatched bases: 10. Per germline, CDR1 SGHTA and CDR2 FQGTGA. The CDR3 is 14 residues long. The CDR3 nucleotides read TGTGCCAGCAGCTCGACGGGACCGGGACTAGAGCAGTTCTTC. This sequence encodes CASSSTGPGLEQFF.

This clonotype was seen repeatedly, ten times or more. This chain connects TRBV7-8 to TRBJ2-3; 7 bases are a match to TRBD1. Germline assignment: CDR1 SGHVS and CDR2 FQNEAQ. This CDR3 is built from 14 residues. Germline trimming cut 4 bases from V and 0 bases from J; bases unmatched to any gene: 1. The CDR3 DNA reads as TGTGCCAGCAGCTCGGACAGGAGCACAGATACGCAGTATTTT. This translates into CASSSDRSTDTQYF.